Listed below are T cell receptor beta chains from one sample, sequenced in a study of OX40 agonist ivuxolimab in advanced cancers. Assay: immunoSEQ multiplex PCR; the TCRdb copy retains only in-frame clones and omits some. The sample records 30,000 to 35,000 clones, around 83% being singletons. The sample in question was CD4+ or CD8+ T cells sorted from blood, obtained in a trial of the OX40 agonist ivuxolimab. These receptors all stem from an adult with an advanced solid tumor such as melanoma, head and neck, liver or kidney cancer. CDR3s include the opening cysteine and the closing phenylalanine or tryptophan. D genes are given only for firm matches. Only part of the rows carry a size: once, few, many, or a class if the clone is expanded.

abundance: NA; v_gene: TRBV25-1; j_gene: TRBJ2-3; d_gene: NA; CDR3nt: TGTGCCAGCAGTGACTCCCAGCGGTTCACAGATACGCAGTATTTT; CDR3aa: CASSDSQRFTDTQYF
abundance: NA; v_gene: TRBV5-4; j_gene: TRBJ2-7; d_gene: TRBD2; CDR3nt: TGTGCCAGCAGCTTTGGAGCGGGGGGGACCTACGAGCAGTACTTC; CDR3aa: CASSFGAGGTYEQYF
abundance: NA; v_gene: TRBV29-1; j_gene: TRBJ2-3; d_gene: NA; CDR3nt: TGCAGCGTTGGTCCGCTGCTAAGCACAGATACGCAGTATTTT; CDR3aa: CSVGPLLSTDTQYF
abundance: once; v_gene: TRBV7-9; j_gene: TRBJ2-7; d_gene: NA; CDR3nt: TGTGCCAGCAGCCACGGACTGAGCGAGCAGTACTTC; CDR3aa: CASSHGLSEQYF
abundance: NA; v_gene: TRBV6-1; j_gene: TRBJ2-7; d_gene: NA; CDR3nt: TGTGCCAGCAGTGAAGTTTGGGGGTACGAGCAGTACTTC; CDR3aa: CASSEVWGYEQYF
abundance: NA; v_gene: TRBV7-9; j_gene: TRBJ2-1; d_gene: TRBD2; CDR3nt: TGTGCCAGCAGCATTCCTTACCGGACTAGCGGGAGTAATGAGCAGTTCTTC; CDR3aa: CASSIPYRTSGSNEQFF
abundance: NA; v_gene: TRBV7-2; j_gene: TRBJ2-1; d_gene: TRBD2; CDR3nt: TGTGCCAGCAGCTTAAGGGGGACTAGCGGGATCCCCAATGAGCAGTTCTTC; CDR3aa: CASSLRGTSGIPNEQFF
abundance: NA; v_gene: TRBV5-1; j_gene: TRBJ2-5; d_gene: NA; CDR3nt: TGCGCCAGCAGCATTCAGGGGAGAGAGACCCAGTACTTC; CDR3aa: CASSIQGRETQYF
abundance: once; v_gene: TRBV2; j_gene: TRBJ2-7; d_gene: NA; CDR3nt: TGTGCCAGCAGTCCTAGCCGGGGGCCCTCCGAGCAGTACTTC; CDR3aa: CASSPSRGPSEQYF
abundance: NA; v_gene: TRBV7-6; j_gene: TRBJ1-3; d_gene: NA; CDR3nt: TGTGCCAGCGCTTCAGGGAGCGCAACTGGAAACACCATATATTTT; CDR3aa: CASASGSATGNTIYF
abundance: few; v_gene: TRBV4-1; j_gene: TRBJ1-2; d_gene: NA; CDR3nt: TGCGCCAGCAGCCAAGATACCGCCTATGGCTACACCTTC; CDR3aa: CASSQDTAYGYTF
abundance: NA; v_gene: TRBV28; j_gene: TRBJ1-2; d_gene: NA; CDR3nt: TGTGCCAGCAGTCCCGTTAACTATGGCTACACCTTC; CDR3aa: CASSPVNYGYTF
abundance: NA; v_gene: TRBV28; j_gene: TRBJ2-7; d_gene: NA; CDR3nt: TGTGCCAGCAGTTATCCAGGGGCCTACGAGCAGTACTTC; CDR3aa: CASSYPGAYEQYF
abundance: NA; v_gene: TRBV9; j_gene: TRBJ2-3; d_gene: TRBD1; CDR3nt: TGTGCCAGCACTAAGGGGGACAGGGTCGCAGATACGCAGTATTTT; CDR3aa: CASTKGDRVADTQYF
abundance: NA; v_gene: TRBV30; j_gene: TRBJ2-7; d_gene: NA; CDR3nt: TGTGCCTGGAGTGGTAGGGGGGGGGCGGGCTACGAGCAGTACTTC; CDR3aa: CAWSGRGGAGYEQYF
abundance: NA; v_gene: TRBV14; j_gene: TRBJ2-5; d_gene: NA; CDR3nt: TGTGCCAGCAGCCACCGGGGGCGAAGTCTCCAAGAGACCCAGTACTTC; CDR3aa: CASSHRGRSLQETQYF
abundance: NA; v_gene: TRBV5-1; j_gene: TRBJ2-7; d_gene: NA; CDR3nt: TGCGCCAGCAGCTTGGGCAGGGACTACGAGCAGTACTTC; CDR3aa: CASSLGRDYEQYF
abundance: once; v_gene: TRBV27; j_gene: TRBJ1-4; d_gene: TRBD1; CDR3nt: TGTGCCAGCAGGTTAACAGGGGGTAATGAAAAACTGTTTTTT; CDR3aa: CASRLTGGNEKLFF
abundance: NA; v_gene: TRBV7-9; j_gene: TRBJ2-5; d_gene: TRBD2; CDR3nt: TGTGCCAGCAGCACCCTAGCGGGAGGGACCCAGTACTTC; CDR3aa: CASSTLAGGTQYF
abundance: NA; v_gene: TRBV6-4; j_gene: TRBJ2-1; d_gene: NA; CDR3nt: TGTGCCAGCAGTGACGGGGCCTTTGAGCAGTTCTTC; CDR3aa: CASSDGAFEQFF
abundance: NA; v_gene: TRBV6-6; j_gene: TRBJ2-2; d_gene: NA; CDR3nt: TGTGCCAGCAGGCATTCCTCGGGCGAGCTGTTTTTT; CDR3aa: CASRHSSGELFF
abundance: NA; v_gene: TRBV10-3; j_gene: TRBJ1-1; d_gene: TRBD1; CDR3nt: TGTGCCATCAGTGAAGGCACAGGGGTCTTTAGTCTTGCGGCTTTCTTT; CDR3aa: CAISEGTGVFSLAAFF
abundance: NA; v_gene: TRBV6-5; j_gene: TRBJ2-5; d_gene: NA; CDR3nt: TGTGCCAGCAGGCCTACAGGGTCGATAGAGACCCAGTACTTC; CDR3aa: CASRPTGSIETQYF
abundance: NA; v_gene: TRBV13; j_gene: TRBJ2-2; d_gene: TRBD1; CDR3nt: TGTGCCAGCAGCAACCAGAGGCAGGGGGCCACCGGGGAGCTGTTTTTT; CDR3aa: CASSNQRQGATGELFF
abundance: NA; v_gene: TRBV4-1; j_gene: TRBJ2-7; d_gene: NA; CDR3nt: TGCGCCAGCAGCCAAGATGGCTACGAGCAGTACTTC; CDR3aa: CASSQDGYEQYF
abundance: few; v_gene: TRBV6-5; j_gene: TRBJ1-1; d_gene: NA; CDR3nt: TGTGCCAGCAGTCGGTATGTTGGGACTGAAGCTTTCTTT; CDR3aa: CASSRYVGTEAFF
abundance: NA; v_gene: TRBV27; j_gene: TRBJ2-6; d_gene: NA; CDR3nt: TGTGCCAGCAGACAGGGCCACTCTGGGGCCAACGTCCTGACTTTC; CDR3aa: CASRQGHSGANVLTF
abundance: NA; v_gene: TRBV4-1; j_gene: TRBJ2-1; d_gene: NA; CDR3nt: TGCGCCAGCAGCCAAGGTGGAGGGCCCGGGGGGCAGTTCTTC; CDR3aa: CASSQGGGPGGQFF
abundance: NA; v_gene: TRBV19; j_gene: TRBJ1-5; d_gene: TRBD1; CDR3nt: TGTGCCAGCACCCAGGGACAGGGGACAGGACAGCCCCAGCATTTT; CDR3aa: CASTQGQGTGQPQHF
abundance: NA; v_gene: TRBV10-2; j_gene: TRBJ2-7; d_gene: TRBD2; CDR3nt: TGCGCCAGCAGTTCCTCTAGCGGTGTTTTGGAGCAGTACTTC; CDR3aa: CASSSSSGVLEQYF
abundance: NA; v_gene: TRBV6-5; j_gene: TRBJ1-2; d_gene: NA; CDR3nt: TGTGCCAGCAGTAAAACAGGCGGCGGCTACACCTTC; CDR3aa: CASSKTGGGYTF
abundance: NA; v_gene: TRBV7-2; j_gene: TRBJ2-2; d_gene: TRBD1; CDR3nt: TGTGCCAGCAGCTTTACAGGGGGCATAGGCGGGGAGCTGTTTTTT; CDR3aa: CASSFTGGIGGELFF
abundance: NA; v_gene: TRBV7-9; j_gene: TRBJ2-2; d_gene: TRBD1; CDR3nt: TGTGCCAGCAGCCCCTGGACAGGGGGCAGCGGGGAGCTGTTTTTT; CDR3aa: CASSPWTGGSGELFF
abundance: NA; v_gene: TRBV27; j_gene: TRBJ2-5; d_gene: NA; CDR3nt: TGTGCCAACTTTCAAGAGACCCAGTACTTC; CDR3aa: CANFQETQYF
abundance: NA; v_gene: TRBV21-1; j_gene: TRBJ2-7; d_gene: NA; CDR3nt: TGTGCCAGCAGCAAAGGAACTTACGAGCAGTACTTC; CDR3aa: CASSKGTYEQYF
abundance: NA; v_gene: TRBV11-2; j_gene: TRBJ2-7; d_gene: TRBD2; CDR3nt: TGTGCCAGCAGCTTAGAGCGGGGGGTAGGGTACGAGCAGTACTTC; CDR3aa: CASSLERGVGYEQYF
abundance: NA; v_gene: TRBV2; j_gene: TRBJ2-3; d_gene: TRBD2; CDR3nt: TGTGCCAGCAGTAGACTGACGGTAGCGGGAGGCACCACGGATACGCAGTATTTT; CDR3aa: CASSRLTVAGGTTDTQYF
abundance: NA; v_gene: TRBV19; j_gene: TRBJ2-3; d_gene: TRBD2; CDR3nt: TGTGCCAGTAGTATCCCCCATACTAGCGGGAGTACGAGTACGCAGTATTTT; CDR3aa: CASSIPHTSGSTSTQYF
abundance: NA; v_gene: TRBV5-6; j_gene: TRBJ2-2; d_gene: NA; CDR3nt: TGTGCCAGCAGCGCCACCTCCGGGGAGCTGTTTTTT; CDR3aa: CASSATSGELFF
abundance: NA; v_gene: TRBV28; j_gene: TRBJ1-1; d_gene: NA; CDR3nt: TGTGCCAGCACCCTCGCAGGGAGTGAACGGACTGAAGCTTTCTTT; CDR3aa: CASTLAGSERTEAFF
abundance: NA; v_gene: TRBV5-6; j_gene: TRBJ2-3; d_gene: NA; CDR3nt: TGTGCCAGCAGCTTGTTGGGGGCCGGGGGCACAGATACGCAGTATTTT; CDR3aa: CASSLLGAGGTDTQYF
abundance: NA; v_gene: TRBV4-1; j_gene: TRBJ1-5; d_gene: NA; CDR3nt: TGCGCCAGCAGCCAAGGCGGGGGGTTTCAGCCCCAGCATTTT; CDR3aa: CASSQGGGFQPQHF
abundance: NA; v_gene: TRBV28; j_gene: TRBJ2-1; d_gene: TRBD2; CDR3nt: TGTGCCAGCAGTTTTCGCCTCCCGGGTAAAAGCGGGGATGATGAGCAGTTCTTC; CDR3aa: CASSFRLPGKSGDDEQFF
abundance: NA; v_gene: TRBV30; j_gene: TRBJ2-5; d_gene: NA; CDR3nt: TGTGCCTGGAGTTGGACCGGATCAGAGGAGACCCAGTACTTC; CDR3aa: CAWSWTGSEETQYF
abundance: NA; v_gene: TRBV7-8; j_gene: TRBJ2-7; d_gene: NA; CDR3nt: TGTGCCAGCAGCTTCGAGGCCGTAGTAACCTACGAGCAGTACTTC; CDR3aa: CASSFEAVVTYEQYF
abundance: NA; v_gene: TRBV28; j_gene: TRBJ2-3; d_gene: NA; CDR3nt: TGTGCCAGCAACGCCTATTCCGGGGGTGGGTATAGCACAGATACGCAGTATTTT; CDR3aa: CASNAYSGGGYSTDTQYF
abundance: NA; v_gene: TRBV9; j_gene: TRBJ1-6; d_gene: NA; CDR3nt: TGTGCCAGCAGCGCCGGGACGGCTGGCTATAATTCACCCCTCCACTTT; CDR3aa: CASSAGTAGYNSPLHF
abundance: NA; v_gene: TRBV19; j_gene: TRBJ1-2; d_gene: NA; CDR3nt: TGTGCCAGTAGTATATGGGCAGACCCTAACTATGGCTACACCTTC; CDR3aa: CASSIWADPNYGYTF
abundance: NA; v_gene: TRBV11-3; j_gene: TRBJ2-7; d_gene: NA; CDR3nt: TGTGCCAGCAGCTTAGATTCTGGGTTTGGGTACGAGCAGTACTTC; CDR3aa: CASSLDSGFGYEQYF
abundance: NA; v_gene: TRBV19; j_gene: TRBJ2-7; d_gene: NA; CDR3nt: TGTGCCAGTAGTATAGCTTTGACGGAACCTGATGTGAGATACGAGCAGTACTTC; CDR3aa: CASSIALTEPDVRYEQYF
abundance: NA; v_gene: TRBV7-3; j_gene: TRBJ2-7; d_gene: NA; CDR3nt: TGTGCCAGCAGCTTGGGGGGCGGGGCAGGGTACGAGCAGTACTTC; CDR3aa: CASSLGGGAGYEQYF
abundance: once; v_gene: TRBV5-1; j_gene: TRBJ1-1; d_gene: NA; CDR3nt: TGCGCCAGCAGCTTGGAGGCACAGGGTGCGAACACTGAAGCTTTCTTT; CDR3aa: CASSLEAQGANTEAFF
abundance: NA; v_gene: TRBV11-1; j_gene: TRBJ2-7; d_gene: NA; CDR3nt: TGTGCCAGCAGCGCGCCTGTGGGCGAGCAGTACTTC; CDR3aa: CASSAPVGEQYF
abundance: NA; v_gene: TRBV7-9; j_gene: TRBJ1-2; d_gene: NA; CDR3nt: TGTGCCAGCAGCTTCGAAGGAGACTATGGCTACACCTTC; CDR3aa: CASSFEGDYGYTF
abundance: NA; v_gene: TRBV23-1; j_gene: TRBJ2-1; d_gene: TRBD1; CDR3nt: TGCGCCAGCAGTCATCGAAAGGGACAGCGAGAGCAGTTCTTC; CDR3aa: CASSHRKGQREQFF
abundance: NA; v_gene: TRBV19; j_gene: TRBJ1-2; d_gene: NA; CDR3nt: TGTGCCAGTAGTCCAGCCCTGACAGGAGTCTATGGCTACACCTTC; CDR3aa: CASSPALTGVYGYTF
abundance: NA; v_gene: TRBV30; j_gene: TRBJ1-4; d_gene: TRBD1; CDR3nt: TGTGCCTGGAGTACTCGAAAACCCCAGGGGGCGCCTAATGAAAAACTGTTTTTT; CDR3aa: CAWSTRKPQGAPNEKLFF